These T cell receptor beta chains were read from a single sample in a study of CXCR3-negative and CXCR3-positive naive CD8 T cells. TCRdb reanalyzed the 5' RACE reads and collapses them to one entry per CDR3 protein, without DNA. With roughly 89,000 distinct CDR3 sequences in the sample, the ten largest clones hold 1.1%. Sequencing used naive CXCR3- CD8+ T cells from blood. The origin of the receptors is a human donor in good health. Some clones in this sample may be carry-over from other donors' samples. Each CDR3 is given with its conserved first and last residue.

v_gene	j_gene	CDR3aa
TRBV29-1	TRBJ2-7	CSVDTNYEQYF
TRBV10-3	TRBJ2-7	CAISESDYEQYF
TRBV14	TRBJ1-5	CASSQGIGTDSNQPQHF
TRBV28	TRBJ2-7	CASSLSPQGEFSEQYF
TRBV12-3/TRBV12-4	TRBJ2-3	CASSSGTSGSLDTQYF
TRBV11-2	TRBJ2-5	CASSLWRTETLGQETQYF
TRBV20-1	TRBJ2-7	CSAAGATVNEQYF
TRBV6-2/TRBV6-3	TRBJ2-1	CASSRRTGGNEQFF
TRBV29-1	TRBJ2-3	CSVESGGAPDTQYF
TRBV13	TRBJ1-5	CASSLRGVQPQHF
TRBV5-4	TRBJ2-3	CASSLVWGFTDTQYF
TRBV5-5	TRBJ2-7	CASSTRRPYEQYF
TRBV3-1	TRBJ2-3	CASSQGGVTDTQYF
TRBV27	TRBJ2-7	CASSLLAGAVYEQYF
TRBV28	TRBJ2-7	CASRTSGMGSSYEQYF
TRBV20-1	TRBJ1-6	CSARTTRPNSPLHF
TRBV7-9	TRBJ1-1	CASSLYPGGETEAFF
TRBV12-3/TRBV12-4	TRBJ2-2	CASSLGTGRDTGELFF
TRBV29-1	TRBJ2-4	CSVVAEGKNIQYF
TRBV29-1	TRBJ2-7	CSVEDPGTGLYEQYF
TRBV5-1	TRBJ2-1	CASSETGGRTADNEQFF
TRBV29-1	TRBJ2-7	CSVGTGTYEQYF
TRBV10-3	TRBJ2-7	CAISESEGEVDEQYF
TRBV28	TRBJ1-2	CASSFGTNYGYTF
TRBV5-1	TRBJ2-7	CASSFSTGFYEQYF
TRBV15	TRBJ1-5	CATSRGTFGSNQPQHF
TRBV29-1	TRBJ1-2	CSVDDSYGYTF
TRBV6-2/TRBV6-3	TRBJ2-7	CASSYTLIGYEQYF
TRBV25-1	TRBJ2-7	CASRGTERYEQYF
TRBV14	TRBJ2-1	CASSQPTSGPYNEQFF
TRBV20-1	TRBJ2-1	CSATESRHEQFF
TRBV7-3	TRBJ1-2	CASSLVPGDADGYTF
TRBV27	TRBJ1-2	CASSLALGTEYGYTF
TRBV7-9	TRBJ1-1	CASSFGGQVEAFF
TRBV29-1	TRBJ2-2	CSVERDANTGELFF
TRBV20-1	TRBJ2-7	CSASWGGHEQYF
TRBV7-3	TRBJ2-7	CASSLIGPSYEQYF
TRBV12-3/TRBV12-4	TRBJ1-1	CASRGWEGLAEAFF
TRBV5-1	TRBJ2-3	CASSLWSGGPADTQYF
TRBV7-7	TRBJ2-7	CASSLAPGPYEQYF
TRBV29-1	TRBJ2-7	CSVVVQGAREQYF
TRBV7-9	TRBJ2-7	CASSLFPGLPYEQYF
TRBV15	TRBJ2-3	CATSAPRATDTQYF
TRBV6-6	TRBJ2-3	CASSFLDTQHF
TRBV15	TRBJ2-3	CATRIVGGSTDTQYF
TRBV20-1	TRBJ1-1	CSASLGALNTEAFF
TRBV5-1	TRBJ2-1	CASSPGQGRLGDEQFF
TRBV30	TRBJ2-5	CAWMMGQDLVETQYF
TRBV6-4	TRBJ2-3	CASSDLITYTQYF
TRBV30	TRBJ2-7	CAWSDGPYEQYF
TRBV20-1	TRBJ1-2	CSARDRLSLVHNYGYTF
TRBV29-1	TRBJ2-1	CSVEAPLEDEQFF